The 4 T cell receptor beta chains below were found in one sample sequenced in a study of blood T cell repertoires in COVID-19. The protocol was immunoSEQ multiplex PCR, while the TCRdb copy is restricted to in-frame clones and leaves out a portion. The data show some 190,000 clones, just under 85% seen once. The sequenced sample consisted of peripheral blood. These receptors were collected from a woman in her 70s with active or convalescent COVID-19.

This clone was detected a few times. The rearrangement joins TRBV12-5 to TRBJ2-1; D remains ambiguous. Per germline, CDR1 LGHNT and CDR2 FRNRAP. V was cut by 1 base and J by 7 bases, with 8 bases left in between. The CDR3 has 13 amino acids. The CDR3 region has the DNA TGTGCTAGTGGTTTGGACTGGTTAAATGAGCAGTTCTTC. Its translation: CASGLDWLNEQFF. Full variable domain (outside the CDR3, taken from reference TRBV12-5 and TRBJ2-1): DARVTQTPRHKVTEMGQEVTMRCQPILGHNTVFWYRQTMMQGLELLAYFRNRAPLDDSGMPKDRFSAEMPDATLATLKIQPSEPRDSAVYFCASGLDWLNEQFFGPGTRLTVL.

The sample holds one count of this clone. The gene calls are TRBV11-3 and TRBJ1-4; D may be TRBD1 (6 bases). Germline CDR1 and CDR2: SGHNT and YENEEA. Between the trimmed V and J ends, which lost 5 bases and 1 base, there was a span of 23 bases. This CDR3 has 19 residues. CDR3 nucleotide sequence: TGTGCCAGCAGCCCCCGGGACACCAAAGGGGTCCAAACTAATGAAAAACTGTTTTTT. Amino acid sequence: CASSPRDTKGVQTNEKLFF. Combining the CDR3 with reference TRBV11-3 and TRBJ1-4 gives the whole variable domain EAGVVQSPRYKIIEKKQPVAFWCNPISGHNTLYWYLQNLGQGPELLIRYENEEAVDDSQLPKDRFSAERLKGVDSTLKIQPAELGDSAVYLCASSPRDTKGVQTNEKLFFGSGTQLSVL.

This clone was counted a single time. The chain links TRBV28 to TRBJ2-7; D remains unclear. V lost 5 bases and J lost 5, with 10 bases in between. This CDR3 comprises 12 residues. Germline V lookup: CDR1 MDHEN, CDR2 SYDVKM. CDR3 sequence reads: CASSPLRDEQYF. Here the CDR3 DNA reads TGTGCCAGCAGTCCCCTTCGTGACGAGCAGTACTTC. Full variable domain (outside the CDR3, taken from reference TRBV28 and TRBJ2-7): DVKVTQSSRYLVKRTGEKVFLECVQDMDHENMFWYRQDPGLGLRLIYFSYDVKMKEKGDIPEGYSVSREKKERFSLILESASTNQTSMYLCASSPLRDEQYFGPGTRLTVT.

V gene TRBV28 combines with J gene TRBJ2-7, with 8 bases matching TRBD2. The V gene end was trimmed by 3 bases and the J gene end by 5 bases; junction bases not matched to a gene: 6. The V gene's germline CDR1 is MDHEN and CDR2 SYDVKM. The CDR3 runs 14 residues. The CDR3 spells CASSFAAGVHEQYF. The CDR3, as DNA: TGTGCCAGCAGTTTTGCAGCGGGAGTTCACGAGCAGTACTTC.